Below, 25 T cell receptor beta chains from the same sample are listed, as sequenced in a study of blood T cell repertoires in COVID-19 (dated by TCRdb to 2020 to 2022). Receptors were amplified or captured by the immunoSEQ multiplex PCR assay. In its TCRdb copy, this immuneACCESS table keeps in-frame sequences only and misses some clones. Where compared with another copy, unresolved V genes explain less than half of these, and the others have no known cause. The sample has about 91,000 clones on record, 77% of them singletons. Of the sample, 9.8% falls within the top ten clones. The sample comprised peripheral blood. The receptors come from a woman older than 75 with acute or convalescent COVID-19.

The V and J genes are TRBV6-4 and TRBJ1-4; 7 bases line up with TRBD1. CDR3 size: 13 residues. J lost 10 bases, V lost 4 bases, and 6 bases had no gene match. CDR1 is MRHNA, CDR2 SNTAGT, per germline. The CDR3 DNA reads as TGTGCCAGCAGTGCCCAGGGGGAAGGAAAACTGTTTTTT. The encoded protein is CASSAQGEGKLFF.

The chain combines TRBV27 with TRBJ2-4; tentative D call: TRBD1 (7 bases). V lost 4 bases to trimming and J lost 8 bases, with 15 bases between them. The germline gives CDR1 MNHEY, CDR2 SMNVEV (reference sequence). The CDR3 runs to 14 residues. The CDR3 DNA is TGTGCCAGCAGTTGGCGACAGGGCGGGGACATTCAGTACTTC. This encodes CASSWRQGGDIQYF.

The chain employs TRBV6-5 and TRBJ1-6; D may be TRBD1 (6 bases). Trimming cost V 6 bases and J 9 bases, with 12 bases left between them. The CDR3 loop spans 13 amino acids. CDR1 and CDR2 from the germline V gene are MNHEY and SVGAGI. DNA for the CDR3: TGTGCCAGCAGCACAGGGTCGGTTTCACCCCTCCACTTT. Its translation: CASSTGSVSPLHF.

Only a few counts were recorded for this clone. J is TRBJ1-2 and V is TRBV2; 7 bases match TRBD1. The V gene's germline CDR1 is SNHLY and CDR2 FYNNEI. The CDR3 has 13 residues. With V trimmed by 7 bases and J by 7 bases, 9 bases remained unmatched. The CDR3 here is CASNAGQAGGYTF. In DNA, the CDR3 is TGTGCCAGCAACGCCGGACAGGCTGGTGGCTACACCTTC.

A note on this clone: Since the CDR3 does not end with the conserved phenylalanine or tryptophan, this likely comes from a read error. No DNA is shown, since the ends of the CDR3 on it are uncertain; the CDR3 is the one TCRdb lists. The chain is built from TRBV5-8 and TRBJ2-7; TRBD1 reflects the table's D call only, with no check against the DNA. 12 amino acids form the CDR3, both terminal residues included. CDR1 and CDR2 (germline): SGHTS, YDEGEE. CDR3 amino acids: CASSKRTADSFL.

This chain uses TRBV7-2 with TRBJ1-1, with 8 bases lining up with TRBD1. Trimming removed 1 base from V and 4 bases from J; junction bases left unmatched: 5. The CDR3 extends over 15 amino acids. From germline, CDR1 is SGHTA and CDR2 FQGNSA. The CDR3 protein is CASSLVARGRTEAFF. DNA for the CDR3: TGTGCCAGCAGCTTAGTCGCCAGGGGGCGCACTGAAGCTTTCTTT.

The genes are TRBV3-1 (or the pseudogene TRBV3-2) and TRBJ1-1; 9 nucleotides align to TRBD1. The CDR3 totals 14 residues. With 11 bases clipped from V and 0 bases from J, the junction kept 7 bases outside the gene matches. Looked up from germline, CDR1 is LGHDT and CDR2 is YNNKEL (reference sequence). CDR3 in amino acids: CASTGGAVNTEAFF. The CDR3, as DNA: TGTGCCTCAACAGGGGGCGCGGTGAACACTGAAGCTTTCTTT.

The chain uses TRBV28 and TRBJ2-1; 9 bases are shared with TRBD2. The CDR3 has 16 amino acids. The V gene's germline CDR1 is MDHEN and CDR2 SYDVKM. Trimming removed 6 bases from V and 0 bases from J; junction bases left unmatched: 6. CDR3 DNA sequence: TGTGCCAGCAGCGACAGTAGCGGGAGCTCCTACAATGAGCAGTTCTTC. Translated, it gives CASSDSSGSSYNEQFF. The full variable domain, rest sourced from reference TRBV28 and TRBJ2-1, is DVKVTQSSRYLVKRTGEKVFLECVQDMDHENMFWYRQDPGLGLRLIYFSYDVKMKEKGDIPEGYSVSREKKERFSLILESASTNQTSMYLCASSDSSGSSYNEQFFGPGTRLTVL.

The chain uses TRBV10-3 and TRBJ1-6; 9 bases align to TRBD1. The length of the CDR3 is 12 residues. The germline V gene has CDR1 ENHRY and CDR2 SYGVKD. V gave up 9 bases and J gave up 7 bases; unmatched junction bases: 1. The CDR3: CAIGQGNSPLHF. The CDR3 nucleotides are TGTGCCATAGGACAGGGGAATTCACCCCTCCACTTT.

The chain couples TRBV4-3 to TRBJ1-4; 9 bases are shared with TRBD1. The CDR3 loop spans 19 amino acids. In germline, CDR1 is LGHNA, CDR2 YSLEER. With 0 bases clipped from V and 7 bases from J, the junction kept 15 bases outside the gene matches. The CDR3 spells CASSQDLRSGQGRSEKLFF. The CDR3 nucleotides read TGCGCCAGCAGCCAAGATCTTAGGTCGGGACAGGGTAGGAGTGAAAAACTGTTTTTT.

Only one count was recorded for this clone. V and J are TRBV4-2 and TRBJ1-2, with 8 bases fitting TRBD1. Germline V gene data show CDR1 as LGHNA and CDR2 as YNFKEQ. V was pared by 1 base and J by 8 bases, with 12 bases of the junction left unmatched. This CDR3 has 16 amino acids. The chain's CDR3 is CASSQADQGARSGYTF. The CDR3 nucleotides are TGTGCCAGCAGCCAAGCCGACCAGGGGGCGCGCTCCGGCTACACCTTC.

CDR3 protein: CASSQVDRRVEAFF. Written as DNA, the CDR3 is TGCGCCAGCAGCCAAGTGGACAGGAGGGTTGAAGCTTTCTTT. The gene calls are TRBV4-3 and TRBJ1-1; 7 nucleotides line up with TRBD1. Germline V gene sequence: CDR1 LGHNA, CDR2 YSLEER. The J segment lost 7 bases and the V segment lost 1 base, leaving 6 bases of the junction unmatched. CDR3 length equals 14 residues.

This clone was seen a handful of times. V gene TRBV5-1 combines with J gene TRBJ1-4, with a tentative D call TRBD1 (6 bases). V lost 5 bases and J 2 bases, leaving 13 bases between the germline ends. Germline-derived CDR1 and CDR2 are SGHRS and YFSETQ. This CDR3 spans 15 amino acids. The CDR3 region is CASRDRGATNEKLFF. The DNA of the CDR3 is TGCGCCAGCAGGGACCGGGGGGCCACTAATGAAAAACTGTTTTTT.

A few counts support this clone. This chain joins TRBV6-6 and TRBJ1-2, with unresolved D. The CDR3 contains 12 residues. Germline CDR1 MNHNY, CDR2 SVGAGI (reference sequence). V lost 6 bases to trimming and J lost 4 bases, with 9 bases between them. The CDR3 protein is CASRPSSYGYTF. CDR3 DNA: TGTGCCAGCAGGCCGTCTAGCTATGGCTACACCTTC.

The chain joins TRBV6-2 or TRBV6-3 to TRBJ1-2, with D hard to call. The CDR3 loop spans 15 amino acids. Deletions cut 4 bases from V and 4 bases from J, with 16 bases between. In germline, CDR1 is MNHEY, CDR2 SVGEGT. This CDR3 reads CASSSLLRAGYGYTF. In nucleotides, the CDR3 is TGTGCCAGCAGTTCCCTCCTGAGGGCTGGCTATGGCTACACCTTC.

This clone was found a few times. The CDR3 protein is CASSGWGGTNEQFF. The CDR3 region has the DNA TGTGCCAGCAGCGGCTGGGGCGGGACGAATGAGCAGTTCTTC. The chain has TRBV7-2 and TRBJ2-1; D possibly corresponds to TRBD2 (6 bases). The CDR3 sequence is 14 residues long. V was clipped by 5 bases and J by 7 bases, with 15 bases between them. CDR1 is SGHTA, CDR2 FQGNSA, per germline. Full variable domain (outside the CDR3, taken from reference TRBV7-2 and TRBJ2-1): GAGVSQSPSNKVTEKGKDVELRCDPISGHTALYWYRQSLGQGLEFLIYFQGNSAPDKSGLPSDRFSAERTGGSVSTLTIQRTQQEDSAVYLCASSGWGGTNEQFFGPGTRLTVL.

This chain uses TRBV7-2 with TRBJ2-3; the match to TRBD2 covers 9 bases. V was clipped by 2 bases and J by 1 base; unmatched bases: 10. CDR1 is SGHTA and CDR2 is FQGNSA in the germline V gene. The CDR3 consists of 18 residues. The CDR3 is CASSLLLWAGGRTDTQYF. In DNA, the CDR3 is TGTGCCAGCAGCTTATTACTCTGGGCGGGAGGGCGCACAGATACGCAGTATTTT.

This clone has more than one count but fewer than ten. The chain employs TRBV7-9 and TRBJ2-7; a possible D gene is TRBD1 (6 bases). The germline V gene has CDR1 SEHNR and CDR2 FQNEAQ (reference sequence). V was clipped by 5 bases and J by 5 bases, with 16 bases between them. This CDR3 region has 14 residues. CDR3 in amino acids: CASSHGAGVDEQYF. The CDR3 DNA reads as TGTGCCAGCAGCCACGGGGCAGGGGTGGACGAGCAGTACTTC. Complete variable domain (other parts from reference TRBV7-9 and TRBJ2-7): DTGVSQNPRHKITKRGQNVTFRCDPISEHNRLYWYRQTLGQGPEFLTYFQNEAQLEKSRLLSDRFSAERPKGSFSTLEIQRTEQGDSAMYLCASSHGAGVDEQYFGPGTRLTVT.

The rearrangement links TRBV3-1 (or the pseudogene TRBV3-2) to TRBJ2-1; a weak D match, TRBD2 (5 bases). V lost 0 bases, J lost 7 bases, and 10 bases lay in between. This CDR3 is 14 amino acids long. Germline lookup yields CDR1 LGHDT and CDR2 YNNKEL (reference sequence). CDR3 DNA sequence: TGTGCCAGCAGCCAAGATAGGAGAGGGAATGAGCAGTTCTTC. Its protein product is CASSQDRRGNEQFF.

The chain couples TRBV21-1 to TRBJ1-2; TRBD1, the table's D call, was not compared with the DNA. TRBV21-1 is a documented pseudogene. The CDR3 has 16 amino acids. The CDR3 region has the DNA TGTGCCAGCAGCAAAGCGCGTCTTCACAGGGGGCGAGGCTACACCTTC. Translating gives CASSKARLHRGRGYTF.

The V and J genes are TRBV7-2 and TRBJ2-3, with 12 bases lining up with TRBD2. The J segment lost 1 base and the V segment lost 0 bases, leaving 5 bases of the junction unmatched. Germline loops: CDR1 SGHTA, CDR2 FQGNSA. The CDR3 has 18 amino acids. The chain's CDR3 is CASSLAKLAGGRTDTQYF. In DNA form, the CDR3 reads TGTGCCAGCAGCTTAGCAAAACTAGCGGGGGGACGCACAGATACGCAGTATTTT.

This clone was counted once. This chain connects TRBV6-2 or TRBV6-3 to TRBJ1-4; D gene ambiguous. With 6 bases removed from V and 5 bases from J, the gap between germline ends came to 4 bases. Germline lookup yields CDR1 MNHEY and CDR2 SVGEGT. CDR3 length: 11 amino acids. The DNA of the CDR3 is TGTGCCAGCAGCCTAAATGAAAAACTGTTTTTT. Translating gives CASSLNEKLFF.

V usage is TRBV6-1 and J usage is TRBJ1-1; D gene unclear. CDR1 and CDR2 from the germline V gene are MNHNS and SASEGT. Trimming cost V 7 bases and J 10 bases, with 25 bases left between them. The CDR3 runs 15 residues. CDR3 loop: CASNTGLGRVRGAFF. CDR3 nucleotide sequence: TGTGCCAGCAATACCGGACTCGGGCGTGTGCGGGGAGCTTTCTTT.

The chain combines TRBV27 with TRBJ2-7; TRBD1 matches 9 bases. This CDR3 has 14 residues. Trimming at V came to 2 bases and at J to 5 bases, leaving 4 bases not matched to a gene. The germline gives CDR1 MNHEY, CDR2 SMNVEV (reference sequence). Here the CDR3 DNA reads TGTGCCAGCAGTTTAAACAGGGGGCACCACGAGCAGTACTTC. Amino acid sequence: CASSLNRGHHEQYF.

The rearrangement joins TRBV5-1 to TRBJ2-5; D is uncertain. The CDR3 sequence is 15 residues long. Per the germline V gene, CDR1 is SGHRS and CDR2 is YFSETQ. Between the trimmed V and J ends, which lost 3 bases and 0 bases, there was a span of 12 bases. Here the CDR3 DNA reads TGCGCCAGCAGCTCAACCACTCCGTACCAAGAGACCCAGTACTTC. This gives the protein CASSSTTPYQETQYF.